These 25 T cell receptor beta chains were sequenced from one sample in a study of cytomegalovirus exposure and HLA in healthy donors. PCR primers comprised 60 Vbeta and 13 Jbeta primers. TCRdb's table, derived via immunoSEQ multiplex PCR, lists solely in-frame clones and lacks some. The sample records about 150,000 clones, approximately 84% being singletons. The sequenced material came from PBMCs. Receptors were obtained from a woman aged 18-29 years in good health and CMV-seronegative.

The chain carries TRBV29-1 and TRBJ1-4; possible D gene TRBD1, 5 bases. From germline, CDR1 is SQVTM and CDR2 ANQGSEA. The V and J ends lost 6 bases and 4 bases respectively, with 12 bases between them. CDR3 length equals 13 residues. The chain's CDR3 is CSVYAQVNEKLFF. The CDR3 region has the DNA TGCAGCGTCTATGCACAGGTTAATGAAAAACTGTTTTTT.

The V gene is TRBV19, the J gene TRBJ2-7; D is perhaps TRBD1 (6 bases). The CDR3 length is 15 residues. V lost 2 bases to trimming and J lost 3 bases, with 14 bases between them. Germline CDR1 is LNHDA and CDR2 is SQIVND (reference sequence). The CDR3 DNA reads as TGTGCCAGTAGTATATCCGGACAGCCACTCTACGAGCAGTACTTC. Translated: CASSISGQPLYEQYF.

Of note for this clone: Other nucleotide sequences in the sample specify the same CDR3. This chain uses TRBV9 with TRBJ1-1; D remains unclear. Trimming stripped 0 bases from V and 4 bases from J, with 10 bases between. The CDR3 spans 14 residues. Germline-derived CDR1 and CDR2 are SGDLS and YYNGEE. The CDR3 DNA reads TGTGCCAGCAGCGTAGAGGGAGGGCTCACTGAAGCTTTCTTT. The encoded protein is CASSVEGGLTEAFF.

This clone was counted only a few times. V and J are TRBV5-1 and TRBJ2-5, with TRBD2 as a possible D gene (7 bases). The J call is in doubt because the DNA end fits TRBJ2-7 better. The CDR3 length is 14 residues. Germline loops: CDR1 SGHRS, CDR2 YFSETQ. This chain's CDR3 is CASSLLGGPDEQYF. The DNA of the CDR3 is TGCGCCAGCAGCTTGTTGGGGGGGCCCGACGAGCAGTACTTC.

The CDR3 loop is CSVVRWSNTEAFF. CDR3 DNA: TGCAGCGTTGTGCGGTGGTCGAACACTGAAGCTTTCTTT. The chain is built from TRBV29-1 and TRBJ1-1; D unclear. The V and J ends lost 4 bases and 1 base respectively, with 10 bases between them. This CDR3 has 13 residues. Germline values: CDR1 SQVTM, CDR2 ANQGSEA.

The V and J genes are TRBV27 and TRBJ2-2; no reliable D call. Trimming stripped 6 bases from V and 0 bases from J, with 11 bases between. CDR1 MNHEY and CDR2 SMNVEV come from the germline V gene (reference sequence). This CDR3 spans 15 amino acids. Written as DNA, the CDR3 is TGTGCCAGCAGCTCCTTCCCCGCGAACACCGGGGAGCTGTTTTTT. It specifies CASSSFPANTGELFF.

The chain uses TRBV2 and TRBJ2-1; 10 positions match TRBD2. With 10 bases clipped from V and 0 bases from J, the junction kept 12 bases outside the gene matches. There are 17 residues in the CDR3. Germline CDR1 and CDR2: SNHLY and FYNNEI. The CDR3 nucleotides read TGTGCCACTGGAGATAAAGCGGGAGGGGTCTCCTACAATGAGCAGTTCTTC. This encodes CATGDKAGGVSYNEQFF.

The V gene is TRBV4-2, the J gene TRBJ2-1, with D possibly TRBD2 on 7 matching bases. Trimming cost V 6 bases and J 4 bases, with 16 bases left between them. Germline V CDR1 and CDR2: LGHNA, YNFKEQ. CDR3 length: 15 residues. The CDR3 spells CASSPGRGGYNEQFF. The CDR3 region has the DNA TGTGCCAGCAGTCCGGGAAGGGGGGGTTACAATGAGCAGTTCTTC.

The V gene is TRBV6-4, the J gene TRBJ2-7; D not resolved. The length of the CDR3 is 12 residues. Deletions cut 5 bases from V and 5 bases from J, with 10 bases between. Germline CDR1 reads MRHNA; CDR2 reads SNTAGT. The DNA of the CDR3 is TGTGCCAGCAGTCCGGAGCTCCACGAGCAGTACTTC. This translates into CASSPELHEQYF.

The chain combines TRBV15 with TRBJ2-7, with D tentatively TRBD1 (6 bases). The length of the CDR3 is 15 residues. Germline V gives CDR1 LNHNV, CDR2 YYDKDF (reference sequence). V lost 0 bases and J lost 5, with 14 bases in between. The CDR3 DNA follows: TGTGCCACCAGCAGAGATCTTGGGGACACTCACGAGCAGTACTTC. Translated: CATSRDLGDTHEQYF. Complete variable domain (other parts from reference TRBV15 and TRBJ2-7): DAMVIQNPRYQVTQFGKPVTLSCSQTLNHNVMYWYQQKSSQAPKLLFHYYDKDFNNEADTPDNFQSRRPNTSFCFLDIRSPGLGDTAMYLCATSRDLGDTHEQYFGPGTRLTVT.

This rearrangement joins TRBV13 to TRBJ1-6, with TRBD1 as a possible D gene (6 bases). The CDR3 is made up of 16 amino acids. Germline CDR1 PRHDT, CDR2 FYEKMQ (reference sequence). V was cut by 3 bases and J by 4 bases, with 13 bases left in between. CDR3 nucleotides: TGTGCCAGCAGCTTTAACAGGGATCCATATAATTCACCCCTCCACTTT. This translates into CASSFNRDPYNSPLHF.

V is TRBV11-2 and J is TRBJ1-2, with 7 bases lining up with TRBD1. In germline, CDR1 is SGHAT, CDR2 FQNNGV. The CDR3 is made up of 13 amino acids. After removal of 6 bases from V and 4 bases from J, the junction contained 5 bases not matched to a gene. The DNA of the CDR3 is TGTGCCAGCAGTCATGGACAGGTCTATGGCTACACCTTC. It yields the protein CASSHGQVYGYTF. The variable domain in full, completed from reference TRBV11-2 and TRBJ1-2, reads EAGVAQSPRYKIIEKRQSVAFWCNPISGHATLYWYQQILGQGPKLLIQFQNNGVVDDSQLPKDRFSAERLKGVDSTLKIQPAKLEDSAVYLCASSHGQVYGYTFGSGTRLTVV.

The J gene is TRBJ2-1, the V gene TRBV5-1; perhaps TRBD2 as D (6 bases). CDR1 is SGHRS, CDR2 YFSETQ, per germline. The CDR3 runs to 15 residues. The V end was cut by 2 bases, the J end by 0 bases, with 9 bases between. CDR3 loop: CASSFGLFSYNEQFF. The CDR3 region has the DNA TGCGCCAGCAGCTTCGGACTATTCTCCTACAATGAGCAGTTCTTC.

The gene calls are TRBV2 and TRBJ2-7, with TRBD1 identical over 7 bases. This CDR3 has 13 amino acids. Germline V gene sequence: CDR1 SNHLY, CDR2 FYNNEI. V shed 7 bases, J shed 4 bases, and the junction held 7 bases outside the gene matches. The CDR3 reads CASTKDRAYEQYF. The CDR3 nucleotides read TGTGCCAGCACCAAAGACAGGGCATACGAGCAGTACTTC.

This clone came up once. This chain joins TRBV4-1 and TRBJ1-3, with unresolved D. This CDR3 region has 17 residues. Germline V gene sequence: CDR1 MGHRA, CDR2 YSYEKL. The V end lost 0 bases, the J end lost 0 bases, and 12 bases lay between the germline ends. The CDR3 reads CASSQEYTVYSGNTIYF. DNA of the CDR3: TGCGCCAGCAGCCAAGAGTATACAGTCTACTCTGGAAACACCATATATTTT.

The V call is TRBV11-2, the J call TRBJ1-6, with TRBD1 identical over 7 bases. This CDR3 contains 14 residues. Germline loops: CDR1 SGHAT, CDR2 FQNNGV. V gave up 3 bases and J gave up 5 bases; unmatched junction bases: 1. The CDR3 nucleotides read TGTGCCAGCAGCTTCAGGGGGGATAATTCACCCCTCCACTTT. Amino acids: CASSFRGDNSPLHF.

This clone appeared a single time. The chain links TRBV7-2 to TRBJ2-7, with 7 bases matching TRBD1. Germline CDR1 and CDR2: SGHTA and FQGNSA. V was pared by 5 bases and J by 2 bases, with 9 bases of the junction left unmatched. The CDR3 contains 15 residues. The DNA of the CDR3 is TGTGCCAGCAGCCAACTCATCGGGACAGCCTACGAGCAGTACTTC. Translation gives CASSQLIGTAYEQYF.

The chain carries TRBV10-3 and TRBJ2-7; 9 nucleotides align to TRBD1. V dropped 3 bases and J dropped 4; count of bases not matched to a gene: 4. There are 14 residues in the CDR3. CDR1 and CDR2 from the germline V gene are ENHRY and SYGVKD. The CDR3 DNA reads TGTGCCATCAGTGACACCGGGACAGGGTACGAGCAGTACTTC. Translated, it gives CAISDTGTGYEQYF.

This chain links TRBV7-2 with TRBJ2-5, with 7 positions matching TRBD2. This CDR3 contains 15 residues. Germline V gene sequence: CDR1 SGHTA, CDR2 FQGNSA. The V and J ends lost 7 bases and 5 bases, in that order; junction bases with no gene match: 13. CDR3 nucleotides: TGTGCCAGCACTGGAGGGCGGAAGGGAGGGGAGACCCAGTACTTC. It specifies CASTGGRKGGETQYF.

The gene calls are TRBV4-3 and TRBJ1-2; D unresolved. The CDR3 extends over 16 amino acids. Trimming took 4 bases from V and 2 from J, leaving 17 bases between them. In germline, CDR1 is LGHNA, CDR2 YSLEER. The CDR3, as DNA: TGCGCCAGCAGCCCCGGCGCGGTGGCAGACAACTATGGCTACACCTTC. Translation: CASSPGAVADNYGYTF.

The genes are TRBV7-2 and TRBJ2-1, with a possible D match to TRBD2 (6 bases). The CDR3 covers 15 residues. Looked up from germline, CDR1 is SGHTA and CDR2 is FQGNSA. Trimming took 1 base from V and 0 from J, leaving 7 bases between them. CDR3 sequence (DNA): TGTGCCAGCAGCTTAGTCGGGAGCTCCTACAATGAGCAGTTCTTC. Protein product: CASSLVGSSYNEQFF.

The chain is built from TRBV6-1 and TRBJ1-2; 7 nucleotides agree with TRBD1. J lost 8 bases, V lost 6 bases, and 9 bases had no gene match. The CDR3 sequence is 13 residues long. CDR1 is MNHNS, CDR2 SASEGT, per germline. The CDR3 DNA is TGTGCCAGCAGCAAAACAGGGGATGACGGCTACACCTTC. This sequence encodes CASSKTGDDGYTF.

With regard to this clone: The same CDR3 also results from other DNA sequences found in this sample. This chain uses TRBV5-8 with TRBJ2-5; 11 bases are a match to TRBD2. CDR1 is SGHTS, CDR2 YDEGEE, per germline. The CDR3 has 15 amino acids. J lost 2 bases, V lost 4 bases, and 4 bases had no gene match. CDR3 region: CASSPGTSGQETQYF. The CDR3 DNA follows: TGTGCCAGCAGCCCCGGGACTAGCGGACAAGAGACCCAGTACTTC. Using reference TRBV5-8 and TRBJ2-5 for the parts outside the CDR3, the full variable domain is EAGVTQSPTHLIKTRGQQATLRCSPISGHTSVYWYQQALGLGLQFLLWYDEGEERNRGNFPPRFSGRQFPNYSSELNVNALELEDSALYLCASSPGTSGQETQYFGPGTRLLVL.

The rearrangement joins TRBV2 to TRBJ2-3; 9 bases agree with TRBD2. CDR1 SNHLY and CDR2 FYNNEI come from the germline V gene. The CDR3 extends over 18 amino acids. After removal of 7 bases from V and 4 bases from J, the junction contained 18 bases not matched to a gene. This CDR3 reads CASTMGGAGGPQADTQYF. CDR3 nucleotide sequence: TGTGCCAGCACTATGGGAGGTGCGGGAGGGCCCCAGGCAGATACGCAGTATTTT.

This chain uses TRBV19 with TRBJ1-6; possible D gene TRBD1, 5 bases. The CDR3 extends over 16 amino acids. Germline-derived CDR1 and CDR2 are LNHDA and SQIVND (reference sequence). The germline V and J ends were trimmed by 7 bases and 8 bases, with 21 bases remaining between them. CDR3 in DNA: TGTGCCAGTACCGCAGGGTCGGAAAGAGAATATTCACCCCTCCACTTT. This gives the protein CASTAGSEREYSPLHF.